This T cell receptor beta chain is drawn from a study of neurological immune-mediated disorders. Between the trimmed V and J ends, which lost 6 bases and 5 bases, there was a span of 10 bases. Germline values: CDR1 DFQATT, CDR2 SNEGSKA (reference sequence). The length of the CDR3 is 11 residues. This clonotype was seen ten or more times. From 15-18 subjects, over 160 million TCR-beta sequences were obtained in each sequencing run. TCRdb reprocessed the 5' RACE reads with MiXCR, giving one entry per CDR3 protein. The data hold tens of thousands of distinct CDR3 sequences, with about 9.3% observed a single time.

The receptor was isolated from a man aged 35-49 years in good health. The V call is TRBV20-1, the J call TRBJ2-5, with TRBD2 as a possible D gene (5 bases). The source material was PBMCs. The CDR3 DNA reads TGCAGTGCCGCCCCTAGCGAGACCCAGTACTTC. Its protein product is CSAAPSETQYF.